This TCR beta chain was profiled in a study of T cell responses to AZD1222 COVID-19 vaccine. Overall study context: Investigators merged groups given second doses at roughly 4 or roughly 12 weeks. Overall study findings and caveats: Donors were chiefly white British, with a greater number of females, and clonal diversity was perhaps underestimated. At baseline, seropositivity was found in only a handful of AZD1222 recipients. Spike-wide coverage was observed for vaccine-associated CD4 TCRs, with dominant responses at 160-218 and 743-854.

Here immunoSEQ multiplex PCR was the method, and the copy in TCRdb shows in-frame clones only, minus some. This table has more than 150,000 clones, 85% to 95% appearing once. Turning to this clone: Its antigen remains unknown.

Germline V gene data show CDR1 as LGHDT and CDR2 as YNNKEL (reference sequence). The V and J ends lost 1 base and 3 bases respectively, with 12 bases between them. The CDR3 consists of 15 residues. This chain links TRBV3-1 (or the pseudogene TRBV3-2) with TRBJ1-1; possibly TRBD1 for D (5 bases). Material: peripheral blood, obtained on day 0 of AZD1222 vaccination. This receptor was identified in an adult in good health. The CDR3 protein is CASSQGGPRDTEAFF. The DNA of the CDR3 is TGTGCCAGCAGCCAAGGGGGACCACGAGACACTGAAGCTTTCTTT.